Presented here are 22 T cell receptor beta chains from one specimen sequenced in a study of circulating and synovial CD4+ cells in juvenile arthritis. Only in-frame clones appear in the TCRdb table, and some are missing; sequencing was by immunoSEQ multiplex PCR. The data show several thousand clones, roughly 76% seen once. Sequencing was done on a sample of CD4+ T cells from synovial fluid. These receptors were obtained from a human donor with juvenile idiopathic arthritis.

This rearrangement joins TRBV7-3 to TRBJ2-1; D is possibly TRBD2 (6 bases). CDR3 size: 12 residues. Germline assignment: CDR1 SGHTA and CDR2 FQGTGA. Trimming shortened V by 4 bases and J by 10 bases, and 11 bases separated the two germline ends. The CDR3 DNA reads TGTGCCAGCAGCTCGCGGGGAGGAGAGCAGTTCTTC. Its translation: CASSSRGGEQFF.

The chain has TRBV15 and TRBJ1-4; 8 positions match TRBD1. V dropped 3 bases and J dropped 9; count of bases not matched to a gene: 12. Germline lookup yields CDR1 LNHNV and CDR2 YYDKDF (reference sequence). The CDR3 has 16 amino acids. The CDR3 loop reads CATSSLDRESNQKLFF. As DNA, the CDR3 is TGTGCCACCAGCAGCCTGGACAGGGAATCGAATCAAAAACTGTTTTTT.

The chain combines TRBV9 with TRBJ1-1, with 7 bases matching TRBD1. The J segment lost 1 base and the V segment lost 2 bases, leaving 2 bases of the junction unmatched. The CDR3 has 14 amino acids. The germline CDR1 and CDR2 sequences are SGDLS and YYNGEE. The CDR3 protein is CASSVRQGNTEAFF. The CDR3 DNA reads TGTGCCAGCAGCGTCCGACAGGGGAACACTGAAGCTTTCTTT.

V gene TRBV7-9 combines with J gene TRBJ2-3, with 14 bases matching TRBD2. CDR3 length: 17 residues. Looked up from germline, CDR1 is SEHNR and CDR2 is FQNEAQ (reference sequence). V trimming: 5 bases; J trimming: 5 bases; junction bases outside the gene matches: 9. CDR3 nucleotides: TGTGCCAGCAGCCCCGCCCGACTAGCGGGAGGGCAAGATACGCAGTATTTT. It encodes CASSPARLAGGQDTQYF.

J is TRBJ1-5 and V is TRBV18; a weak D match, TRBD1 (5 bases). Trimming left V 6 bases short and J 2 bases short, with 17 bases between. From germline, CDR1 is KGHSH and CDR2 LQKENI. This CDR3 is built from 16 residues. Written as DNA, the CDR3 is TGTGCCAGCTCCCGAGGGGAGGGTTCGGGCAATCAGCCCCAGCATTTT. As protein: CASSRGEGSGNQPQHF.

The rearrangement uses TRBV10-3 and TRBJ2-2; 9 nucleotides match TRBD2. This CDR3 has 16 amino acids. CDR1 is ENHRY, CDR2 SYGVKD, per germline. The junction had 5 bases not matched to a gene; V was cut back by 0 bases and J by 6 bases. The CDR3 DNA sequence: TGTGCCATCAGTGAGTCGAGTCTAGCGGGGTCCGGGGAGCTGTTTTTT. Translation: CAISESSLAGSGELFF.

This chain connects TRBV7-2 to TRBJ1-3; 7 positions match TRBD1. After removal of 6 bases from V and 1 base from J, the junction contained 3 bases not matched to a gene. The germline gives CDR1 SGHTA, CDR2 FQGNSA. This CDR3 spans 14 amino acids. The CDR3 loop reads CASSSDRSGNTIYF. The CDR3 DNA reads TGTGCCAGCAGTTCGGACAGGTCTGGAAACACCATATATTTT.

The chain links TRBV30 to TRBJ1-1; unclear D gene. The CDR3 totals 14 residues. CDR1 and CDR2 (germline): GTSNPN, SVGIG (reference sequence). V lost 4 bases and J 4 bases, leaving 16 bases between the germline ends. The CDR3, as DNA: TGTGCCTGGAACAGTCTTAACGGGATCACTGAAGCTTTCTTT. Encoded protein: CAWNSLNGITEAFF.

The chain uses TRBV9 and TRBJ2-5, with a possible D match to TRBD2 (6 bases). The CDR3 runs 15 residues. V was shortened by 1 base and J by 2 bases, with 12 bases between the two germline ends. The germline V gene encodes CDR1 SGDLS and CDR2 YYNGEE. CDR3 nucleotides: TGTGCCAGCAGCGTACGGGGTAGCGGACAAGAGACCCAGTACTTC. Translating it yields CASSVRGSGQETQYF.

This chain connects TRBV4-1 to TRBJ1-2; D may be TRBD1 (5 bases). Per the germline V gene, CDR1 is MGHRA and CDR2 is YSYEKL. The V end was cut by 1 base, the J end by 5 bases, with 17 bases between. The CDR3 has 16 amino acids. This CDR3 is CASSQVGARALYGYTF. As DNA, the CDR3 is TGCGCCAGCAGCCAAGTCGGTGCCAGGGCACTATATGGCTACACCTTC.

This clone was found a few times. This chain connects TRBV9 to TRBJ2-5; D perhaps matches TRBD2 (6 bases). The CDR3 runs 14 residues. V was clipped by 0 bases and J by 5 bases, with 11 bases between them. Germline V gene sequence: CDR1 SGDLS, CDR2 YYNGEE. CDR3 coding DNA: TGTGCCAGCAGCGTAGGGAGCGGGTCCGAGACCCAGTACTTC. Translating gives CASSVGSGSETQYF.

This chain links TRBV28 with TRBJ1-4; D ambiguous. Trimming removed 3 bases at V and 4 bases at J, with 9 bases between. Germline lookup yields CDR1 MDHEN and CDR2 SYDVKM. The CDR3 runs 14 residues. CDR3 residues: CASSFTSVNEKLFF. In DNA, the CDR3 is TGTGCCAGCAGTTTCACGTCGGTTAATGAAAAACTGTTTTTT. The full variable domain, completed using reference TRBV28 and TRBJ1-4, is DVKVTQSSRYLVKRTGEKVFLECVQDMDHENMFWYRQDPGLGLRLIYFSYDVKMKEKGDIPEGYSVSREKKERFSLILESASTNQTSMYLCASSFTSVNEKLFFGSGTQLSVL.

This rearrangement joins TRBV6-5 to TRBJ1-2; perhaps TRBD1 as D (6 bases). From germline, CDR1 is MNHEY and CDR2 SVGAGI. V shed 8 bases and J shed 8 bases, with 12 bases lying between them. This CDR3 is 11 amino acids long. CDR3 residues: CASAGEGGYTF. The CDR3 nucleotides read TGTGCCAGCGCAGGGGAGGGGGGCTACACCTTC.

The DNA of the CDR3 is TGCAGTGCTAGTCAGGGGGAGACCCAGTACTTC. Translated: CSASQGETQYF. The chain uses TRBV20-1 and TRBJ2-5, with D maybe TRBD1 (6 bases). CDR1 and CDR2 (germline): DFQATT, SNEGSKA (reference sequence). V was trimmed by 3 bases and J by 5 bases, leaving 7 bases between them. The length of the CDR3 is 11 residues.

J is TRBJ2-3 and V is TRBV27, with TRBD2 matching over 13 bases. V lost 7 bases to trimming and J lost 1 base; unmatched junction nucleotides: 11. CDR1 MNHEY and CDR2 SMNVEV come from the germline V gene (reference sequence). The CDR3 length is 18 residues. CDR3 loop: CASKRTSGRSRGTDTQYF. The CDR3 DNA reads as TGTGCCAGCAAAAGGACTAGCGGGAGATCTAGGGGCACAGATACGCAGTATTTT.

This chain links TRBV4-2 with TRBJ1-2; D remains unclear. The CDR3 contains 18 residues. Germline CDR1 and CDR2: LGHNA and YNFKEQ. Trimming removed 0 bases at V and 4 bases at J, with 21 bases between. DNA for the CDR3: TGTGCCAGCAGCCAAGATCGCCCCCTTCCCGGTCTGGTCTATGGCTACACCTTC. Translation: CASSQDRPLPGLVYGYTF.

The V and J genes are TRBV4-2 and TRBJ2-3, with D perhaps matching TRBD1 (5 bases). The V end lost 1 base, the J end lost 6 bases, and 11 bases lay between the germline ends. The germline V gene encodes CDR1 LGHNA and CDR2 YNFKEQ. CDR3 length: 14 residues. As DNA, the CDR3 is TGTGCCAGCAGCCAAGCGGCAGGGCAGGATACGCAGTATTTT. It specifies CASSQAAGQDTQYF.

The sample holds one count of this clone. J is TRBJ1-2 and V is TRBV19, with 10 bases matching TRBD1. Per the germline V gene, CDR1 is LNHDA and CDR2 is SQIVND (reference sequence). This CDR3 region has 15 residues. V lost 9 bases, J lost 6 bases, and 13 bases stayed unmatched. The chain's CDR3 is CARTNPGQGLDGYTF. DNA for the CDR3: TGTGCCAGGACAAACCCGGGACAGGGGTTAGATGGCTACACCTTC.

The chain employs TRBV5-8 and TRBJ2-1, with TRBD1 as a possible D gene (7 bases). The CDR3 loop spans 17 amino acids. CDR1 and CDR2 (germline): SGHTS, YDEGEE. Trimming took 4 bases from V and 9 from J, leaving 26 bases between them. The CDR3 loop is CASSPMGGWGQGGEQFF. The CDR3 DNA reads TGTGCCAGCAGCCCCATGGGCGGATGGGGGCAGGGGGGTGAGCAGTTCTTC.

This sequence joins TRBV7-8 and TRBJ2-5; 11 bases are shared with TRBD2. The J call could be wrong; TRBJ2-7 is a better fit for the DNA end. The CDR3 is made up of 16 amino acids. Germline V gene data show CDR1 as SGHVS and CDR2 as FQNEAQ. The DNA for the CDR3 is TGTGCCAGCAGCTTCCCCGGGACTAGCGGTATCTACGAGCAGTACTTC. Its protein is CASSFPGTSGIYEQYF.

In its sample, this clone was seen once. The chain is built from TRBV5-1 and TRBJ1-1; TRBD1 agrees at 9 bases. The CDR3 totals 14 residues. V lost 3 bases and J lost 3; bases outside the gene matches: 3. Germline CDR1 and CDR2: SGHRS and YFSETQ. DNA for the CDR3: TGCGCCAGCAGCTCGGGACAGGGATACACTGAAGCTTTCTTT. It translates to CASSSGQGYTEAFF. The variable domain in full, completed from reference TRBV5-1 and TRBJ1-1, reads KAGVTQTPRYLIKTRGQQVTLSCSPISGHRSVSWYQQTPGQGLQFLFEYFSETQRNKGNFPGRFSGRQFSNSRSEMNVSTLELGDSALYLCASSSGQGYTEAFFGQGTRLTVV.

This clone has a single count. V and J are TRBV7-2 and TRBJ2-5; TRBD2 agrees at 13 bases. The CDR3 runs to 17 residues. V was clipped by 0 bases and J by 5 bases; unmatched bases: 6. Germline V gene sequence: CDR1 SGHTA, CDR2 FQGNSA. CDR3 bases: TGTGCCAGCAGCTTAGCGACTAGCGGGGGGTTCTGGGAGACCCAGTACTTC. Encoded protein: CASSLATSGGFWETQYF.